This T cell receptor (beta chain) was sequenced for a study of T cell changes during pregnancy in multiple sclerosis. The germline V gene has CDR1 SGHTA and CDR2 FQGNSA. The V gene end was trimmed by 5 bases and the J gene end by 0 bases; junction bases not matched to a gene: 13. The CDR3 is made up of 18 amino acids. The repertoire was sequenced with immunoSEQ multiplex PCR; TCRdb's copy has only in-frame clones and lacks some. The sample has over 65,000 clones, roughly nine tenths seen once. This specimen consisted of peripheral blood, obtained in the second trimester of pregnancy. The TCR comes from a female donor with multiple sclerosis, enrolled in a pregnancy study. The chain combines TRBV7-2 with TRBJ2-3; 8 nucleotides align to TRBD2. CDR3 sequence (DNA): TGTGCCAGCAGCCTAAGAGGCCGGGGGGGGCCTAGCACAGATACGCAGTATTTT. Translated: CASSLRGRGGPSTDTQYF.